This is a list of T cell receptor beta chains from one sample in a study of blood T cell repertoires in COVID-19. Using immunoSEQ multiplex PCR, the repertoire was profiled, and TCRdb retains in-frame clones only, with some absent. The sample yields around 190,000 clones, about 83% seen once. The sequencing sample was made of PBMCs or T cells enriched from blood (not recorded which). These TCRs come from a woman aged 30 to 39 who had been exposed to COVID-19. CDR3s include the opening cysteine and the closing phenylalanine or tryptophan. D genes are given only for firm matches. Where a row states a size, it is once, few, many or the class of an expanded clone; other rows omit it.

TRBV5-1	NA	TRBD1	TRBJ1-4	CASSFGTGTNEKLFF	TGCGCCAGCAGCTTTGGGACAGGAACTAATGAAAAACTGTTTTTT
TRBV30	NA	NA	TRBJ1-2	CAWSTDSYGYTF	TGTGCCTGGAGTACAGACAGCTATGGCTACACCTTC
TRBV5-4	NA	NA	TRBJ2-7	CASTRDTYEQYF	TGTGCCAGCACGAGGGATACCTACGAGCAGTACTTC
TRBV4-2	NA	NA	TRBJ1-2	CASSPPELGSRRGYTF	TGTGCCAGCAGCCCGCCGGAACTGGGCAGTCGGAGGGGCTACACCTTC
TRBV12-5	once	TRBD2	TRBJ2-1	CASGGTTANEQFF	TGTGCTAGCGGGGGGACCACTGCGAATGAGCAGTTCTTC
TRBV19	NA	NA	TRBJ2-1	CASSHFRGNEQFF	TGTGCCAGTAGTCACTTCAGGGGCAATGAGCAGTTCTTC
TRBV9	NA	NA	TRBJ2-7	CASSTTGSNSYEQYF	TGTGCCAGCAGCACCACGGGGAGTAACTCCTACGAGCAGTACTTC
TRBV27	NA	TRBD1	TRBJ1-2	CASSLSGQSPGGYTF	TGTGCCAGCAGTTTATCGGGACAGTCGCCTGGAGGCTACACCTTC
TRBV7-9	NA	TRBD2	TRBJ2-1	CASSLEASGLYNEQFF	TGTGCCAGCAGCTTAGAGGCTAGCGGTCTATACAATGAGCAGTTCTTC
TRBV19	few	TRBD2	TRBJ2-7	CASSNERGLKPTYEQYF	TGTGCCAGTAGTAACGAGCGGGGCCTAAAACCCACGTACGAGCAGTACTTC
TRBV13	NA	TRBD2	TRBJ2-7	CASSLVGSGGVYEQYF	TGTGCCAGCAGCTTAGTGGGTAGCGGGGGGGTTTACGAGCAGTACTTC
TRBV2	NA	TRBD1	TRBJ2-1	CASSPGGTGNQNEQFF	TGTGCCAGCAGTCCAGGCGGGACAGGGAATCAGAATGAGCAGTTCTTC
TRBV19	NA	NA	TRBJ2-7	CASSNYRQGGGPEQYF	TGTGCCAGTAGTAACTACAGACAGGGAGGAGGTCCCGAGCAGTACTTC
TRBV29-1	NA	NA	TRBJ1-2	CSVEVGVEGYTF	TGCAGCGTTGAAGTCGGGGTGGAGGGCTACACCTTC
TRBV9	NA	TRBD1	TRBJ1-4	CASSATGLWEKLFF	TGTGCCAGCAGCGCGACAGGGTTATGGGAAAAACTGTTTTTT
TRBV5-4	NA	TRBD2	TRBJ2-1	CASSLDPTSGGIGNEQFF	TGTGCCAGCAGCCTCGACCCGACTAGCGGGGGGATAGGCAATGAGCAGTTCTTC
TRBV19	NA	NA	TRBJ2-1	CASTQYGDNEQFF	TGTGCCAGTACCCAGTATGGAGACAATGAGCAGTTCTTC
TRBV12-5	NA	NA	TRBJ1-1	CASGLESNTEAFF	TGTGCTAGTGGTTTGGAATCAAACACTGAAGCTTTCTTT
TRBV7-2	once	NA	TRBJ2-7	CASSLIGVTYEQYF	TGTGCCAGCAGCTTGATCGGAGTCACCTACGAGCAGTACTTC
TRBV11-2	NA	TRBD1	TRBJ1-5	CASSSGTVLNQPQHF	TGTGCCAGCAGCTCGGGGACAGTCCTGAATCAGCCCCAGCATTTT
TRBV4-3	NA	NA	TRBJ2-3	CASSQEYPGASTDTQYF	TGCGCCAGCAGCCAAGAGTATCCAGGGGCTAGCACAGATACGCAGTATTTT
TRBV24-1	once	NA	TRBJ1-5	CATSAPGQNQPQHF	TGTGCCACCAGTGCCCCCGGACAGAATCAGCCCCAGCATTTT
TRBV9	NA	TRBD2	TRBJ2-3	CASSGGTSRADTQYF	TGTGCCAGCAGCGGTGGGACTAGCAGGGCAGATACGCAGTATTTT
TRBV5-1	NA	TRBD1	TRBJ1-6	CASSLVSSGQGSSPLHF	TGCGCCAGCAGCTTGGTCTCGTCGGGACAGGGGAGTTCACCCCTCCACTTT
TRBV5-4	NA	NA	TRBJ1-1	CASSSGTVIFF	TGTGCCAGCAGCTCCGGGACTGTCATTTTCTTT
TRBV5-1	NA	TRBD2	TRBJ2-5	CASSQTSDQETQYF	TGCGCCAGCAGCCAAACTAGCGACCAAGAGACCCAGTACTTC
TRBV11-2	NA	NA	TRBJ2-7	CASSLAVTWHEQYF	TGTGCCAGCAGCTTAGCTGTGACATGGCACGAGCAGTACTTC
TRBV11-2	once	NA	TRBJ1-1	CASSFWIPTGGNTEAFF	TGTGCCAGCAGCTTCTGGATTCCTACCGGGGGGAACACTGAAGCTTTCTTT
TRBV6-5	NA	NA	TRBJ1-2	CASPPPLHGYTF	TGTGCCAGCCCTCCCCCCCTACATGGCTACACCTTC
TRBV5-5	NA	NA	TRBJ2-7	CASSEGVRSSSYEQYF	TGTGCCAGCAGCGAGGGGGTCCGGTCAAGCTCCTACGAGCAGTACTTC
TRBV19	NA	NA	TRBJ1-4	CASSMGRQPNEKLFF	TGTGCCAGTAGTATGGGCAGACAACCAAATGAAAAACTGTTTTTT
TRBV4-1	NA	NA	TRBJ2-1	CASSLRTDSANEQFF	TGCGCCAGCAGCCTAAGGACAGATTCCGCCAATGAGCAGTTCTTC
TRBV29-1	NA	NA	TRBJ2-3	CSVDKGGTDTQYF	TGCAGCGTCGACAAAGGGGGCACAGATACGCAGTATTTT
TRBV10-2	NA	NA	TRBJ1-4	CASSEPGDEKLFF	TGCGCCAGCAGTGAGCCAGGGGATGAAAAACTGTTTTTT
TRBV7-3	NA	TRBD2	TRBJ2-1	CASSLQTSLYNEQFF	TGTGCCAGCAGCCTCCAGACTAGCCTCTACAATGAGCAGTTCTTC
TRBV5-1	NA	TRBD2	TRBJ2-1	CASSLSGGVYNEQFF	TGCGCCAGCAGCCTTAGCGGGGGGGTGTACAATGAGCAGTTCTTC
TRBV5-6	few	NA	TRBJ1-2	CASNTPRGNYGYTF	TGTGCCAGCAACACCCCAAGGGGTAACTATGGCTACACCTTC
TRBV12-3/TRBV12-4	NA	NA	TRBJ2-3	CATPSVLDTQYF	TGTGCCACCCCCTCGGTTCTCGATACGCAGTATTTT
TRBV20-1	NA	NA	TRBJ1-1	CSASGGLGNTEAFF	TGCAGTGCTAGTGGGGGGCTCGGAAACACTGAAGCTTTCTTT
TRBV14	NA	NA	TRBJ2-5	CASSQTGQNQETQYF	TGTGCCAGCAGCCAAACCGGACAGAACCAAGAGACCCAGTACTTC
TRBV5-4	NA	NA	TRBJ1-4	CASSQAPTNEKLFF	TGTGCCAGCAGCCAAGCCCCAACTAATGAAAAACTGTTTTTT
TRBV4-1	NA	NA	TRBJ2-7	CASSQGAIGGSGYEQYF	TGCGCCAGCAGCCAAGGAGCCATTGGGGGTAGCGGCTACGAGCAGTACTTC
TRBV29-1	once	NA	TRBJ1-1	CSVVGGTNTEAFF	TGCAGCGTTGTAGGAGGGACGAACACTGAAGCTTTCTTT
TRBV18	once	NA	TRBJ2-1	CASSVASSYNEQFF	TGTGCCAGCTCGGTAGCAAGCTCCTACAATGAGCAGTTCTTC
TRBV10-1	NA	NA	TRBJ1-5	CASTPTPQGFGHF	TGCGCCAGCACTCCCACCCCCCAGGGATTCGGGCATTTT
TRBV5-6	NA	NA	TRBJ1-6	CASSTGYQAPLHF	TGTGCCAGCAGCACAGGATATCAGGCACCCCTCCACTTT
TRBV3-1/TRBV3-2	NA	NA	TRBJ1-3	CASSQGAGSSGNTIYF	TGTGCCAGCAGCCAAGGGGCGGGGAGCTCTGGAAACACCATATATTTT
TRBV10-3	NA	NA	TRBJ1-2	CAIIRTPESGYGYTF	TGTGCCATCATAAGGACACCCGAGAGTGGCTATGGCTACACCTTC